The subject of this entry is one T cell receptor beta chain. Individuals selected for sequencing had exhibited CD8+CD57+ cell expansion on flow cytometry. Each patient gave a blood sample that was collected before any therapy had been received. TCR beta VDJ and CDR3 profiling used genomic DNA as template. TCRdb analysed the reads with MiXCR anew, one entry per CDR3 protein. The data hold roughly 240,000 distinct CDR3 sequences, with more than 45% observed a single time. The data belong to a study of CD8+CD57+ T cells in acquired aplastic anemia. In the study overall: When averaged, DNA from sorted CD4+ and CD8+ cells came to approximately 3.2 ug.

Germline CDR1 reads SGDLS; CDR2 reads YYNGEE. With V trimmed by 3 bases and J by 4 bases, 9 bases remained unmatched. The CDR3 runs 15 residues. The specimen was sorted CD4+, CD8+, or CD8+CD57+ T cells (not recorded which) from PBMCs. The clonotype was recovered from a human donor with aplastic anemia. The gene calls are TRBV9 and TRBJ1-1; 7 nucleotides match TRBD1. The CDR3 protein is CASSAGGAGSTEAFF. CDR3 bases: TGTGCCAGCAGCGCAGGGGGGGCAGGGTCCACTGAAGCTTTCTTT.